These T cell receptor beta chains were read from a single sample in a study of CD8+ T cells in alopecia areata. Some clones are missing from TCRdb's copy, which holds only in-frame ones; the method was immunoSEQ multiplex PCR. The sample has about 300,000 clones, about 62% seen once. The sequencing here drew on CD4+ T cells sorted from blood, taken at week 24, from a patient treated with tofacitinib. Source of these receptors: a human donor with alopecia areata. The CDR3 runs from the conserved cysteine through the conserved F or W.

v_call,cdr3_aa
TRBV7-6,CASSQGTRASYEQYF
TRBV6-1,CASSEAFDRQNEQFF
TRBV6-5,CASSRLAGVTDTQYF
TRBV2,CASRENRGGYTF
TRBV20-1,CSAVGRKAFF
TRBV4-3,CASSQALGLAQLYEQYF
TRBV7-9,CASILARANTEAFF
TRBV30,CAWSAGRTSGFYEQYF
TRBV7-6,CASSLGRGAQYF
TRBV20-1,CSAETAGEQYF
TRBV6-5,CASRRLANQPQHF
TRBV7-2,CASSLEREGTQYF
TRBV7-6,CASSFGLLETQYF
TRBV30,CAWSEWNTEAFF
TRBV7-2,CASSLFVGAKNIQYF
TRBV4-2,CASSQDRSGRAFF
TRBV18,CASSPRGGLGAEAFF
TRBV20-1,CSASQSTSYTF
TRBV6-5,CASSYPGAGGPEAFF
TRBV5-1,CASSLGTGPRYTF
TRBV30,CAWRPFSADSPLHF
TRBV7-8,CASSRYGQGSANEQFF
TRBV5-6,CASSHLSGDQETQYF
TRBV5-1,CASSSDRGMDTQYF
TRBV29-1,CSVGGIGNYGYTF
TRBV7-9,CASSRGQSYGYTF
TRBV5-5,CASSLAVIGDEKLFF
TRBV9,CASSRDPGQGGETQYF
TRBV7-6,CASSLLVAGSPQETQYF